A selection of T cell receptor beta chains follows, all from one sample in a study of blood T cell repertoires in COVID-19. Some clones are missing from TCRdb's copy, which holds only in-frame ones; the method was immunoSEQ multiplex PCR. The sample includes 200,000 to 250,000 clones, 83% of them seen just once. The specimen was peripheral blood. The receptors here all came from a woman younger than 45 with COVID-19, enrolled during active disease. Each CDR3 is given with its conserved first and last residue. D genes are given only for firm matches. Size tells how often a clone was seen (once, few, many) or the class of an expanded clone, and some rows leave it out.

>TRBD2|TRBV28|NA|TRBJ2-7
CASNVERGPSYEQYF
TGTGCCAGCAACGTAGAGCGGGGGCCCTCCTACGAGCAGTACTTC
>NA|TRBV6-5|once|TRBJ1-5
CASSYAGNQPQHF
TGTGCCAGCAGTTATGCGGGGAATCAGCCCCAGCATTTT
>TRBD1|TRBV9|NA|TRBJ2-7
CASSPGQGAYEQYF
TGTGCCAGCAGCCCCGGACAGGGGGCCTACGAGCAGTACTTC
>NA|TRBV27|NA|TRBJ2-3
CASSWENPTDTQYF
TGTGCCAGCAGTTGGGAGAATCCGACAGATACGCAGTATTTT
>NA|TRBV29-1|NA|TRBJ2-7
CSVQTGEEQYF
TGCAGCGTGCAGACAGGTGAAGAGCAGTACTTC
>NA|TRBV5-1|NA|TRBJ1-1
CASSLVGDTEAFF
TGCGCCAGCAGCTTGGTCGGGGACACTGAAGCTTTCTTT
>NA|TRBV30|once|TRBJ1-2
CAWSLKSFYYGYTF
TGTGCCTGGAGTTTAAAATCCTTTTACTATGGCTACACCTTC
>NA|TRBV7-2|few|TRBJ2-1
CASSSSNEQFF
TGTGCCAGCAGCTCGAGCAATGAGCAGTTCTTC
>NA|TRBV7-9|NA|TRBJ2-6
CASSLAGRSGANVLTF
TGTGCCAGCAGCTTAGCTGGAAGGAGTGGGGCCAACGTCCTGACTTTC
>TRBD1|TRBV18|NA|TRBJ2-5
CASSPPGTDRGTQYF
TGTGCCAGCTCACCACCTGGGACAGACCGGGGGACCCAGTACTTC
>NA|TRBV30|NA|TRBJ2-7
CAWSVGSLNEQYF
TGTGCCTGGAGTGTAGGGAGCCTAAACGAGCAGTACTTC
>NA|TRBV21-1|NA|TRBJ1-2
CASSKIRSTGPNYGYTF
TGTGCCAGCAGCAAAATCCGATCAACAGGGCCTAACTATGGCTACACCTTC
>NA|TRBV21-1|once|TRBJ1-2
CASSTPPRGEGYGYTF
TGTGCCAGCAGCACCCCTCCCAGGGGAGAAGGATATGGCTACACCTTC
>NA|TRBV19|NA|TRBJ2-3
CASSIYRLTDTQYF
TGTGCCAGTAGTATATACAGGCTCACAGATACGCAGTATTTT